The rows below give T cell receptor beta chains drawn from one sample of a study of T cells in Graves' hyperthyroidism and ophthalmopathy. MiXCR, run by TCRdb on the multiplex PCR reads, gives a single entry per CDR3 protein. The sample contains some 600,000 distinct CDR3 sequences, 14% of which appear only once. Sequenced sample: blood. These receptors were obtained from a woman aged 25 to 39 with Graves' hyperthyroidism that later progressed to Graves' ophthalmopathy. The CDR3 runs from the conserved cysteine through the conserved F or W. The order of the fields is CDR3 DNA, CDR3 protein, D gene, clone size, V gene, J gene. D genes are given only for firm matches. Not all rows give a size; the values are once, few, many and, for expanded clones, a class.

DNA: TGTGCCAGCAGTTACTCCTGGGCATGGACTAGCGGGAGGCCGAACACCGGAGAGCTGTTTTTT; CDR3: CASSYSWAWTSGRPNTGELFF; D: TRBD2; size: many; V: TRBV6-5; J: TRBJ2-2
DNA: TGTGCCTGGACGAGGGACACTGAAGCTTTCTTT; CDR3: CAWTRDTEAFF; D: .; size: few; V: TRBV30; J: TRBJ1-1
DNA: TGTGCCAGCAGCCGCCCCGGGTGGGACGAGCAGTACTTC; CDR3: CASSRPGWDEQYF; D: .; size: .; V: TRBV6-2/TRBV6-3; J: TRBJ2-7
DNA: TGTGCCATCAGTCCCCACGGGGGGGATGGGGCCTACGAGCAGTACTTC; CDR3: CAISPHGGDGAYEQYF; D: TRBD2; size: many; V: TRBV10-3; J: TRBJ2-7
DNA: TGTGCCAGCAGCTTAGTAGTAGAGAGCAATGAGCAGTTCTTC; CDR3: CASSLVVESNEQFF; D: .; size: many; V: TRBV7-2; J: TRBJ2-1
DNA: TGTGCCAGCAGCCCCTCGACCGGGACAGGATTTTTTAGCACCGGGGAGCTGTTTTTT; CDR3: CASSPSTGTGFFSTGELFF; D: TRBD1; size: many; V: TRBV28; J: TRBJ2-2
DNA: TGCAGCGTTGGCGGGACAGGGATGATGGGGACTGAAGCTTTCTTT; CDR3: CSVGGTGMMGTEAFF; D: TRBD1; size: many; V: TRBV29-1; J: TRBJ1-1
DNA: TGTGCCAGTAGTATTACCCGGGATGAAAAACTGTTTTTT; CDR3: CASSITRDEKLFF; D: .; size: .; V: TRBV19; J: TRBJ1-4
DNA: TGCAGCGTTGAAGATTGGTCAGACCCCTCTGGAAACACCATATATTTT; CDR3: CSVEDWSDPSGNTIYF; D: .; size: few; V: TRBV29-1; J: TRBJ1-3
DNA: TGTGCCAGCAGTGAGGGAGACGGTGCCTACGAGCAGTACTTC; CDR3: CASSEGDGAYEQYF; D: .; size: few; V: TRBV25-1; J: TRBJ2-7
DNA: TGTGCCAGCTTCGGGGGCGTTGAAGCTTTCTTT; CDR3: CASFGGVEAFF; D: .; size: few; V: TRBV6-1; J: TRBJ1-1
DNA: TGTGCCAGCAGCCGCCCCGGGGTGGACGAGCAGTACTTC; CDR3: CASSRPGVDEQYF; D: .; size: .; V: TRBV7-2; J: TRBJ2-7
DNA: TGTGCCAGCAGCTCTAGCGGGATTCTGGGGGATGAGCAGTTCTTC; CDR3: CASSSSGILGDEQFF; D: TRBD2; size: many; V: TRBV7-3; J: TRBJ2-1
DNA: TGTGCCACCAGGGGAACCGCGGGAGGGCATGATGAGCAGTTCTTC; CDR3: CATRGTAGGHDEQFF; D: TRBD2; size: .; V: TRBV24-1; J: TRBJ2-1
DNA: TGTGCCAGCAGCCCGGGGATCGCGGGTCTCGGAGAGCAGTACTTC; CDR3: CASSPGIAGLGEQYF; D: .; size: many; V: TRBV7-2; J: TRBJ2-7
DNA: TGTGCCACCAGCAGCGTTTCGACAGGGGAATGGGGCTACACCTTC; CDR3: CATSSVSTGEWGYTF; D: TRBD1; size: many; V: TRBV15; J: TRBJ1-2
DNA: TGTGCCAGCAGCTCAGGACAGGTAGGCGAGCAGTACTTC; CDR3: CASSSGQVGEQYF; D: TRBD1; size: few; V: TRBV4-2; J: TRBJ2-7
DNA: TGTGCCAGCAGTTTATCCCCAGGGTTGGGAGCTATCTCCTACGAGCAGTACTTC; CDR3: CASSLSPGLGAISYEQYF; D: .; size: .; V: TRBV28; J: TRBJ2-7
DNA: TGTGCCAGCAGCCTTGGACAGGGGAGGGTAGAGACCCAGTACTTC; CDR3: CASSLGQGRVETQYF; D: TRBD1; size: .; V: TRBV5-6; J: TRBJ2-5
DNA: TGCGCCAGCAGCCAAGATTCGAGCTGGGGGACCGGGGAGCTGTTTTTT; CDR3: CASSQDSSWGTGELFF; D: .; size: .; V: TRBV4-1; J: TRBJ2-2
DNA: TGTGCCAGCGCGAGTCGAGGGTCAGGGGAAGGCACTGAAGCTTTCTTT; CDR3: CASASRGSGEGTEAFF; D: .; size: many; V: TRBV27; J: TRBJ1-1
DNA: TGTGCCAGCAGCGCCCTTGAGTATCGGCAGGGTATCAACTATGGCTACACCTTC; CDR3: CASSALEYRQGINYGYTF; D: .; size: few; V: TRBV2; J: TRBJ1-2
DNA: TGTGCCACCAGGACTAGCGCTACAGTTTCTTTAGGGACAGATACGCAGTATTTT; CDR3: CATRTSATVSLGTDTQYF; D: TRBD2; size: many; V: TRBV12-3/TRBV12-4; J: TRBJ2-3
DNA: TGTGCCAGCACCCCCTCGGTCCCCCCCTACGAGCAGTACTTC; CDR3: CASTPSVPPYEQYF; D: .; size: many; V: TRBV11-1; J: TRBJ2-7
DNA: TGTGCCAGCAGGTGGCTAGCGGGCGGTCTCACAGATACGCAGTATTTT; CDR3: CASRWLAGGLTDTQYF; D: TRBD2; size: many; V: TRBV6-1; J: TRBJ2-3
DNA: TGCAGTGGCGCTAAAGAGGGGGGCGGGCCCACTGAAGCTTTCTTT; CDR3: CSGAKEGGGPTEAFF; D: .; size: many; V: TRBV20-1; J: TRBJ1-1
DNA: TGTACCAGCAGTTTAACGGGGTCGGATACGCAGTATTTT; CDR3: CTSSLTGSDTQYF; D: .; size: .; V: TRBV27; J: TRBJ2-3
DNA: TGTGCCAGCGGCCGGACCCTCACAGATACGCAGTATTTT; CDR3: CASGRTLTDTQYF; D: .; size: many; V: TRBV6-1; J: TRBJ2-3
DNA: TGCAGTGCTAGAGTCTTCGGGAGAGAAATCGGTGAGCAGTTCTTC; CDR3: CSARVFGREIGEQFF; D: .; size: .; V: TRBV20-1; J: TRBJ2-1
DNA: TGTGCCTGTGCAAGGGCAGGGCCAGGCTACACCTTC; CDR3: CACARAGPGYTF; D: .; size: many; V: TRBV30; J: TRBJ1-2
DNA: TGCGCCAGCAACCCCCCAGCGGGAGAGGAATACAATGAGCAGTTCTTC; CDR3: CASNPPAGEEYNEQFF; D: TRBD2; size: .; V: TRBV4-1; J: TRBJ2-1
DNA: TGTGCCAGCAGCTTATCAGGCTTGCAAGAGACCCAGTACTTC; CDR3: CASSLSGLQETQYF; D: .; size: .; V: TRBV7-9; J: TRBJ2-5
DNA: TGCAGCGTTGGACCAGGCTTAACTCTTGGGCAGTTCTTC; CDR3: CSVGPGLTLGQFF; D: .; size: .; V: TRBV29-1; J: TRBJ2-1
DNA: TGCAGTGCCCCGCGACAGGGGTCGCCAAACTATGGCTACACCTTC; CDR3: CSAPRQGSPNYGYTF; D: TRBD1; size: many; V: TRBV20-1; J: TRBJ1-2
DNA: TGTGCCAGCAGTATCCTAAGTAGCGAGAAAGGGGAGCTGTTTTTT; CDR3: CASSILSSEKGELFF; D: .; size: many; V: TRBV6-1; J: TRBJ2-2
DNA: TGTGCCAGCAGCCAACAGCGTGGGACAACGGATTTCTTT; CDR3: CASSQQRGTTDFF; D: .; size: many; V: TRBV14; J: TRBJ1-1
DNA: TGTGCCAGCAGCTTTGGAGTGACCGTGGGGGAGCAGTACTTC; CDR3: CASSFGVTVGEQYF; D: .; size: .; V: TRBV5-4; J: TRBJ2-7
DNA: TGCAGCGTTGAAGATCTTGGGGGGACCCCGAACATTCAGTACTTC; CDR3: CSVEDLGGTPNIQYF; D: .; size: .; V: TRBV29-1; J: TRBJ2-4
DNA: TGTGCCAGCAGCTTCCATGGGGAATCACCCCTCCACTTT; CDR3: CASSFHGESPLHF; D: .; size: many; V: TRBV2; J: TRBJ1-6
DNA: TGTGCCAGCAGCTTAGCGCAGGGTGGCTACACCTTC; CDR3: CASSLAQGGYTF; D: .; size: .; V: TRBV7-2; J: TRBJ1-2
DNA: TGTGCCAGCAGCCCCCACACGACAGGGACTAATGAAAAACTGTTTTTT; CDR3: CASSPHTTGTNEKLFF; D: TRBD1; size: .; V: TRBV4-2; J: TRBJ1-4
DNA: TGCGCCAGCAGCCAACGACCCGGCACCGGGGAGCTGTTTTTT; CDR3: CASSQRPGTGELFF; D: .; size: few; V: TRBV4-3; J: TRBJ2-2